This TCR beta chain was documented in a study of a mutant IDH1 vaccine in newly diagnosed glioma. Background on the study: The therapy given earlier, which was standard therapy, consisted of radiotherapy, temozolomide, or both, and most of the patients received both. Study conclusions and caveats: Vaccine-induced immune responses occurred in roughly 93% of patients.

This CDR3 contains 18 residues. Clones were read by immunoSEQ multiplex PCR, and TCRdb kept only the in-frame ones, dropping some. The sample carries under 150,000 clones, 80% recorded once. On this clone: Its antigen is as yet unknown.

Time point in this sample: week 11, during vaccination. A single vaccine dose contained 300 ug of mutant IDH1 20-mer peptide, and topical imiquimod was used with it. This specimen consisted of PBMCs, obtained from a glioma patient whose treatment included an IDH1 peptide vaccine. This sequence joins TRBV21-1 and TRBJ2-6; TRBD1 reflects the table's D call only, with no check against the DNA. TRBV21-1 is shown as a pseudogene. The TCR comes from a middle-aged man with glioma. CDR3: CASSKPRQGVSGANVLTF. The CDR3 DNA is TGTGCCAGCAGCAAACCAAGACAGGGGGTTTCTGGGGCCAACGTCCTGACTTTC.